A single sample is the source of the 9 T cell receptor beta chains below, sequenced in a study of control samples from healthy donors and cancer patients (dated by TCRdb to between 2020 and 2021). The library came from the immunoSEQ multiplex PCR assay. As stored in TCRdb, this immuneACCESS dataset retains in-frame rearrangements with V and J assigned. A fraction of the clones does not appear; measured against another copy, unresolved V genes explain less than half of the discrepancy, and the remainder lacks a known reason. This sample lists about 200,000 clones; 91% were detected once. 1.5% to 2% of the sample comes from the top ten. What was sequenced was blood. The source of these receptors is a young man in good health.

J is TRBJ1-2 and V is TRBV6-5, with D unclear. This CDR3 spans 14 amino acids. Trimming removed 6 bases at V and 0 bases at J, with 11 bases between. Germline-derived CDR1 and CDR2 are MNHEY and SVGAGI. CDR3 nucleotide sequence: TGTGCCAGCAGCCTCAGTTCAGCTAACTATGGCTACACCTTC. Amino acids: CASSLSSANYGYTF.

The chain couples TRBV6-5 to TRBJ1-2; 7 bases agree with TRBD1. This CDR3 spans 12 amino acids. Trimming cost V 8 bases and J 8 bases; bases outside gene matches: 8. Germline CDR1 and CDR2: MNHEY and SVGAGI. CDR3 region: CASQTGTVGYTF. In nucleotides, the CDR3 is TGTGCCAGCCAGACAGGGACGGTAGGCTACACCTTC.

The chain recombines TRBV11-2 with TRBJ1-1; maybe TRBD1 (5 bases). CDR3 length: 14 amino acids. V shed 1 base and J shed 7 bases, with 13 bases lying between them. Germline CDR1 and CDR2: SGHAT and FQNNGV. Written as DNA, the CDR3 is TGTGCCAGCAGCTTAGCCGGGGGGTTCGGTGAAGCTTTCTTT. The encoded protein is CASSLAGGFGEAFF.

The chain is built from TRBV5-5 and TRBJ1-6; D gene uncertain. The CDR3 has 16 amino acids. V lost 3 bases, J lost 8 bases, and 18 bases lay in between. Germline V gene sequence: CDR1 SGHKS, CDR2 YYEKEE (reference sequence). The CDR3 spells CASSYLLRARDSPLHF. DNA for the CDR3: TGTGCCAGCAGCTACCTCCTAAGGGCCCGGGATTCACCCCTCCACTTT.

The V gene is TRBV6-1, the J gene TRBJ1-4; 10 bases are shared with TRBD1. J was trimmed by 5 bases and V by 0 bases; bases with no gene match: 0. The CDR3 has 15 residues. Germline CDR1 MNHNS, CDR2 SASEGT. The CDR3 spells CASSEATGGNEKLFF. The CDR3, as DNA: TGTGCCAGCAGTGAAGCGACAGGGGGCAATGAAAAACTGTTTTTT.

The gene calls are TRBV6-5 and TRBJ1-6; D possibly corresponds to TRBD1 (6 bases). This CDR3 contains 14 residues. In germline, CDR1 is MNHEY, CDR2 SVGAGI. With 6 bases removed from V and 9 bases from J, the gap between germline ends came to 15 bases. CDR3 in amino acids: CASRQQGGSSPLHF. The DNA for the CDR3 is TGTGCCAGCAGGCAACAGGGAGGTAGTTCACCCCTCCACTTT.

This chain joins TRBV30 and TRBJ2-7; D call uncertain. Germline-derived CDR1 and CDR2 are GTSNPN and SVGIG (reference sequence). The CDR3 covers 11 residues. Between the trimmed V and J ends, which lost 3 bases and 5 bases, there was a span of 8 bases. For the CDR3, the DNA is TGTGCCTGGAGCGGCCGAAACGAGCAGTACTTC. Its translation is CAWSGRNEQYF.

This clone was counted a single time. The chain links TRBV29-1 to TRBJ1-2; 8 positions match TRBD1. After removal of 6 bases from V and 6 bases from J, the junction contained 15 bases not matched to a gene. CDR1 is SQVTM, CDR2 ANQGSEA, per germline. This CDR3 has 15 amino acids. This CDR3 reads CSVAGDRSGFDGYTF. CDR3 in DNA: TGCAGCGTAGCAGGGGACAGGTCGGGATTTGATGGCTACACCTTC.

This clone was found once. The CDR3, as DNA: TGTGCCAGCAGTTACCAGGGGGGCCACTATGGCTACACCTTC. It yields the protein CASSYQGGHYGYTF. The chain joins TRBV6-5 to TRBJ1-2; 7 nucleotides agree with TRBD1. The V segment lost 2 bases and the J segment 3 bases; nucleotides outside the gene matches: 3. Germline V gives CDR1 MNHEY, CDR2 SVGAGI. This CDR3 is built from 14 residues.